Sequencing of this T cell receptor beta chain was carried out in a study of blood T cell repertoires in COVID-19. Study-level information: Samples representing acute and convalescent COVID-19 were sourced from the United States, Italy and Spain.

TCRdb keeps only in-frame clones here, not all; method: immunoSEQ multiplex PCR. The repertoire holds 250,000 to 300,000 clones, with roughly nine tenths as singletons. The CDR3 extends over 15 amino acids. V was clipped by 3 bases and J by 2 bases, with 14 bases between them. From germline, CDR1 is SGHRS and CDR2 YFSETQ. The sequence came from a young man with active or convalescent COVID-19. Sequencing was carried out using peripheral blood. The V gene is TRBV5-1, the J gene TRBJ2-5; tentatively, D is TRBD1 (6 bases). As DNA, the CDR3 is TGCGCCAGCAGCTCACAGGGTCTGGTGCAAGAGACCCAGTACTTC. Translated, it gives CASSSQGLVQETQYF.